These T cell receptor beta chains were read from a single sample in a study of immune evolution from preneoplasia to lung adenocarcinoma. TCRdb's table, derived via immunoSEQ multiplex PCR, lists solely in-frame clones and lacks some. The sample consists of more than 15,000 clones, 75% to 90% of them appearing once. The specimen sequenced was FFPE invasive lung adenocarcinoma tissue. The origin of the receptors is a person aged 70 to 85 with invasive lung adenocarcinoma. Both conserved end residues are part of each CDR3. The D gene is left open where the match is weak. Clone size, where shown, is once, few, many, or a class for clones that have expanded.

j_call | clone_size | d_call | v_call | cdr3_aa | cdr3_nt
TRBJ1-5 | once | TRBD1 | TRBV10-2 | CASSEDRGSPQHF | TGCGCCAGCAGTGAGGACAGGGGCAGCCCCCAGCATTTT
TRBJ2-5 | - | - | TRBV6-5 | CASSGQGGETQYF | TGTGCCAGCAGCGGACAAGGGGGAGAGACCCAGTACTTC
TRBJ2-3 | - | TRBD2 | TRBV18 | CASSPRTSGGTDTQYF | TGTGCCAGCTCACCCCGGACTAGCGGGGGCACAGATACGCAGTATTTT
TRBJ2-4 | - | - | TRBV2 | CASSESIAPLAKNIQYF | TGTGCCAGCAGTGAATCTATTGCGCCTCTAGCCAAAAACATTCAGTACTTC
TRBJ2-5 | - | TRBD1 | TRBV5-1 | CASSLEGQQAETQYF | TGCGCCAGCAGCTTGGAGGGACAGCAGGCGGAGACCCAGTACTTC
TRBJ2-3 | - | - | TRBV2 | CASSDGRTGTDTQYF | TGTGCCAGCAGTGATGGGCGAACCGGAACAGATACGCAGTATTTT
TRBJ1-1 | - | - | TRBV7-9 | CASSLGRQGKAEAFF | TGTGCCAGCAGCTTAGGGAGGCAGGGTAAGGCTGAAGCTTTCTTT
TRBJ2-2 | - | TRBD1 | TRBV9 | CASSSYRGDTGELFF | TGTGCCAGCAGCTCGTACAGGGGGGACACCGGGGAGCTGTTTTTT
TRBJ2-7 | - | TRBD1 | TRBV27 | CASSLGAGTAPYEQYF | TGTGCCAGCAGTTTAGGGGCCGGGACAGCCCCCTACGAGCAGTACTTC
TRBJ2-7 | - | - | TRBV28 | CASRHGGGYEQYF | TGTGCCAGCAGACATGGAGGAGGCTACGAGCAGTACTTC
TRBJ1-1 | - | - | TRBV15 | CATSSVMNTEAFF | TGTGCCACCAGCAGTGTCATGAACACTGAAGCTTTCTTT
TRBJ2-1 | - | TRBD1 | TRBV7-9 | CASSPPGGYNEQFF | TGTGCCAGCAGCCCCCCAGGGGGCTACAATGAGCAGTTCTTC
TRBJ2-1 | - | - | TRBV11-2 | CASSLGPRNEQFF | TGTGCCAGCAGCTTAGGCCCACGCAATGAGCAGTTCTTC
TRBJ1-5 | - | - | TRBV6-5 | CASSYSISQPQHF | TGTGCCAGCAGTTACTCGATAAGCCAGCCCCAGCATTTT